This TCR beta chain originates from a study of post-analysis software for immune sequencing data. Study in general: Included courses were relapsing-remitting and secondary progressive multiple sclerosis; progressive-relapsing multiple sclerosis was also included.

Study results and caveats: Multiple sclerosis patients had significantly lower normalized Chao1 diversity than controls. Four to six TRBV segments were significantly more frequent in patients than in controls. TRBV5-6, TRBV5-1 and TRBV20-1 were among these segments.

The CDR3 length is 12 residues. Germline V gene sequence: CDR1 SQVTM, CDR2 ANQGSEA. V gave up 5 bases and J gave up 8 bases, with 15 bases separating them. Unique molecular identifiers tagged the TCR beta cDNA libraries. cDNA molecules numbering some 500,000 came from roughly 1 to 10 million T cells. In TCRdb, the PCR reads were re-called with MiXCR into one record per CDR3 protein. The table lists 450,000 to 650,000 distinct CDR3 sequences, around 47% of them singletons, with roughly 1.8% in the top ten. There are a few counts of this clonotype. The antigen is not known. Material for sequencing was blood. This receptor was identified in a girl under 18 with multiple sclerosis. The chain has TRBV29-1 and TRBJ1-2; D might be TRBD1 (5 bases). The CDR3 region has the DNA TGCAGCGTTCCAGGCGGGGGTCGGGGCTACACCTTC. This codes for CSVPGGGRGYTF.